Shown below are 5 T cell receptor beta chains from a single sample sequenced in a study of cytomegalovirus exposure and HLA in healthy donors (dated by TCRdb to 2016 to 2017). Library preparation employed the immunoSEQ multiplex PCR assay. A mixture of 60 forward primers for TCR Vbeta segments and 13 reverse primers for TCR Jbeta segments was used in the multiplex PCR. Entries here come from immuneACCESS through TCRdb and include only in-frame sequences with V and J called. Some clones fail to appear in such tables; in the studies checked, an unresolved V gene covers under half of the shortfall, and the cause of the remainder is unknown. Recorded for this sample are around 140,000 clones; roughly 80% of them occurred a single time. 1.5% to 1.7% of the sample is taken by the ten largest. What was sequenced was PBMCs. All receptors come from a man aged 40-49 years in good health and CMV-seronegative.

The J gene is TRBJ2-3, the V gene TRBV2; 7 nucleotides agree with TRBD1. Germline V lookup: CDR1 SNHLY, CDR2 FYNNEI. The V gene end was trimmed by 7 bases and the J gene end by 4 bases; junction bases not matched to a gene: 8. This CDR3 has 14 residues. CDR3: CASKGTERADTQYF. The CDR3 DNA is TGTGCCAGCAAGGGGACAGAACGGGCAGATACGCAGTATTTT.

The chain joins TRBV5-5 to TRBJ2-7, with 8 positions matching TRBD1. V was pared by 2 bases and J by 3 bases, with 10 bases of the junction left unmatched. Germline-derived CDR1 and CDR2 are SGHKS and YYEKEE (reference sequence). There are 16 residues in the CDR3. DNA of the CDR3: TGTGCCAGCAGCTTCGGGACAGGATACAGGAGCTACGAGCAGTACTTC. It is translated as CASSFGTGYRSYEQYF.

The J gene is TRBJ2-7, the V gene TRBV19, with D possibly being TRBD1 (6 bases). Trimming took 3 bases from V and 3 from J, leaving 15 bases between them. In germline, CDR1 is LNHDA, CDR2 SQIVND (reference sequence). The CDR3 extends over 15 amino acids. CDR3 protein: CASSIISGQYYEQYF. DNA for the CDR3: TGTGCCAGTAGTATCATTTCTGGACAGTACTACGAGCAGTACTTC.

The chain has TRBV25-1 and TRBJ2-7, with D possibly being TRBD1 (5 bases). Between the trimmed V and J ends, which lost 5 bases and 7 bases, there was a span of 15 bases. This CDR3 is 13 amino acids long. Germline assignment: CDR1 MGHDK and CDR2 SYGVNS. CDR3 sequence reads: CASSPRGRGEQYF. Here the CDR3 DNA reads TGTGCCAGCAGTCCTCGCGGAAGGGGAGAGCAGTACTTC.

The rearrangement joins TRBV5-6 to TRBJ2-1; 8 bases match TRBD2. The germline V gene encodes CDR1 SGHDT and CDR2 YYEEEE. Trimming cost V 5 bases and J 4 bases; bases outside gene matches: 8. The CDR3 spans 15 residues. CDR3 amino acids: CASSGPASGYNEQFF. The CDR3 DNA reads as TGTGCCAGCAGTGGGCCGGCTAGCGGGTACAATGAGCAGTTCTTC.